The TCR beta chain under discussion was sequenced for a study of human T cells and chemical hapten exposure. On the study more broadly: The patch tests put 0.01% DPC on the skin of the upper back and were read 6 days later.

The time point: patch test 3, about 24 weeks after DPC sensitization. The sample's treatment: therapeutic diphenylcyclopropenone sensitization with weekly scalp DPC. TCRdb re-called the RACE reads through MiXCR, storing one row per CDR3 protein. The repertoire holds fewer than 200,000 distinct CDR3 sequences, with roughly a quarter as singletons. CDR3 size: 19 residues. The chain couples TRBV3-2 to TRBJ2-1; the listed D gene, TRBD2, was not tested against the DNA. TRBV3-2 corresponds to a pseudogene. The receptor's source is a woman between 18 and 29 years old with alopecia areata. Some clones in this sample may be carry-over from other donors' samples. The sample here was whole blood, taken in connection with sensitization to the hapten diphenylcyclopropenone (DPC). The CDR3 loop is CASRAGTSGSLSSYNEQFF. The CDR3 DNA reads as TGTGCCAGCAGGGCCGGGACTAGCGGGAGCCTGAGCTCCTACAATGAGCAGTTCTTC.